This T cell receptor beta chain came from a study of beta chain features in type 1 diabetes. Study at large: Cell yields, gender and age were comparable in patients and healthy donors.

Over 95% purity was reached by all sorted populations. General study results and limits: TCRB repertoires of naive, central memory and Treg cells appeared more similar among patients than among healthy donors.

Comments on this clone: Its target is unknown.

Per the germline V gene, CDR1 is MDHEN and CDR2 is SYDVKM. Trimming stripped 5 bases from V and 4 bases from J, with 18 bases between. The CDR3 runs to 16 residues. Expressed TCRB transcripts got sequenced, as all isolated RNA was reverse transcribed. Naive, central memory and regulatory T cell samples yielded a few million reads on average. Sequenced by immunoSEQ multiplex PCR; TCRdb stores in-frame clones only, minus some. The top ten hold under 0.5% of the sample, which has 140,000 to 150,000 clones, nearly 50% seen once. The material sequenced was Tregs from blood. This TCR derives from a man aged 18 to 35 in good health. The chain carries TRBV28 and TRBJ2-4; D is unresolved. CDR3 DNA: TGTGCCAGCAGTAAAAACGACTGGAAACCAAAAAACATTCAGTACTTC. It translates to CASSKNDWKPKNIQYF.